This section outlines one T cell receptor (beta chain) sequence together with its context. What it binds is unknown. V dropped 0 bases and J dropped 4 bases, with 4 bases sitting between them. The CDR3 contains 13 residues. Germline loops: CDR1 SGHVS, CDR2 FNYEAQ. The sample is drawn from a study of cytomegalovirus exposure and HLA in healthy donors. Whole-study findings and limits: Later analysis indicated greater clonal expansion among HLA-associated TCR beta chains than among equally common other chains.

The PCR ran on 60 Vbeta and 13 Jbeta primers. Repertoires were generated with immunoSEQ multiplex PCR, while TCRdb's copy carries only in-frame clones and drops some. The sample holds 150,000 to 200,000 clones, roughly 78% seen once. The chain uses TRBV7-6 and TRBJ1-5; no reliable D call. The sequenced sample consisted of PBMCs. This TCR was recovered from a man aged 40-55 years in good health and CMV-seropositive. CDR3 region: CASSLAENQPQHF. CDR3 nucleotides: TGTGCCAGCAGCTTAGCTGAGAATCAGCCCCAGCATTTT.